The source of this TCR beta chain is a study of T cell repertoires in cytomegalovirus infection. Across the whole study: Used in the study were CMV epitopes, some recently identified and HLA-C-restricted, others well-studied and HLA-B-restricted. Study results and caveats: In two of eight donors, the top clonotype was HLA-C-restricted CMV-specific.

Germline CDR1 and CDR2: SGHKS and YYEKEE (reference sequence). With 0 bases removed from V and 0 bases from J, the gap between germline ends came to 4 bases. This CDR3 region has 13 residues. This clonotype was seen more than once but under ten times. What it binds is unknown. TCRdb fed the reads into MiXCR, producing one record per CDR3 protein. The profile shows some 920,000 distinct CDR3 sequences, roughly 30% of them singletons. The source was cultured CD8+ T cells from PBMCs, collected from culture after CMV antigen stimulation. This receptor was obtained from a human donor in good health (CMV status not recorded). Some clones in this sample may be carry-over from other donors' samples. The V gene is TRBV5-5, the J gene TRBJ2-7; unclear D gene. The DNA for the CDR3 is TGTGCCAGCAGCTTGGATTACTCCTACGAGCAGTACGTC. This sequence encodes CASSLDYSYEQYV.